The 17 T cell receptor beta chains listed next were all sequenced from one sample in a study of cytotoxic CD8 clonotypes in ibrutinib-treated CLL. The method was immunoSEQ multiplex PCR; TCRdb's version includes in-frame clones alone and lacks a portion of them. The sample has some 120,000 clones, under 70% seen once. The specimen was PBMCs, collected after 24 months of ibrutinib treatment. The receptors shown here come from a human donor with chronic lymphocytic leukemia.

The chain carries TRBV5-6 and TRBJ2-1; 7 bases align to TRBD2. Trimming took 2 bases from V and 5 from J; bases not matched to a gene: 1. The CDR3 is made up of 13 amino acids. The V gene's germline CDR1 is SGHDT and CDR2 YYEEEE. DNA for the CDR3: TGTGCCAGCAGCTTTGGGGGGGACAATGAGCAGTTCTTC. Residues: CASSFGGDNEQFF.

The chain is built from TRBV5-1 and TRBJ2-7; D call uncertain. The V end lost 4 bases, the J end lost 3 bases, and 11 bases lay between the germline ends. CDR1 and CDR2 (germline): SGHRS, YFSETQ. CDR3 length equals 13 residues. The CDR3 protein is CASSPRTVYEQYF. The CDR3 DNA reads TGCGCCAGCAGCCCCCGAACTGTCTACGAGCAGTACTTC.

This chain joins TRBV29-1 and TRBJ2-3, with D possibly matching TRBD1 (6 bases). Germline CDR1 reads SQVTM; CDR2 reads ANQGSEA. The CDR3 sequence is 14 residues long. V dropped 6 bases and J dropped 7 bases, with 20 bases sitting between them. CDR3: CSVRTAQGGYTQYF. The CDR3 nucleotides are TGCAGCGTCCGGACAGCCCAAGGGGGTTATACGCAGTATTTT.

The genes are TRBV12-2 and TRBJ1-2; no DNA check was done on the table's D call, TRBD1. TRBV12-2 constitutes a pseudogene. CDR3 size: 14 residues. DNA of the CDR3: TGTGCAAGTCGCTTATCCCCAGGGAACTATGGCTACACCTTC. It specifies CASRLSPGNYGYTF.

This sequence joins TRBV27 and TRBJ2-6, with a possible D match to TRBD2 (6 bases). The CDR3 is 16 amino acids. The germline gives CDR1 MNHEY, CDR2 SMNVEV (reference sequence). Trimming took 6 bases from V and 1 from J, leaving 13 bases between them. CDR3 coding DNA: TGTGCCAGCAGCCGACTGGCGGGGTCTGGGGCCAACGTCCTGACTTTC. Translated, it gives CASSRLAGSGANVLTF.

This chain joins TRBV5-1 and TRBJ1-6; 7 positions agree with TRBD1. V lost 4 bases to trimming and J lost 4 bases; unmatched junction nucleotides: 5. The germline V gene has CDR1 SGHRS and CDR2 YFSETQ. The CDR3 contains 15 residues. The CDR3 coding sequence is TGCGCCAGCAGCCCGCGGACAGGTTATAATTCACCCCTCCACTTT. Translated: CASSPRTGYNSPLHF. Using reference TRBV5-1 and TRBJ1-6 for the parts outside the CDR3, the full variable domain is KAGVTQTPRYLIKTRGQQVTLSCSPISGHRSVSWYQQTPGQGLQFLFEYFSETQRNKGNFPGRFSGRQFSNSRSEMNVSTLELGDSALYLCASSPRTGYNSPLHFGNGTRLTVT.

This clone occurred a few times. This chain joins TRBV7-9 and TRBJ1-1; 7 nucleotides agree with TRBD1. Looked up from germline, CDR1 is SEHNR and CDR2 is FQNEAQ (reference sequence). The CDR3 loop spans 14 amino acids. The V segment lost 5 bases and the J segment 7 bases; nucleotides outside the gene matches: 10. CDR3: CASSGDRAGDEAFF. CDR3 in DNA: TGTGCCAGCAGCGGCGACAGGGCGGGGGATGAAGCTTTCTTT.

The chain recombines TRBV5-1 with TRBJ1-6; D is ambiguous. Trimming took 0 bases from V and 10 from J, leaving 14 bases between them. From germline, CDR1 is SGHRS and CDR2 YFSETQ. CDR3 length equals 15 residues. Here the CDR3 reads CASSLAQGLGSPLHF. The CDR3 nucleotides are TGCGCCAGCAGCTTGGCCCAAGGTCTAGGGTCACCCCTCCACTTT.

Of note for this clone: Other DNA sequences within the sample encode an identical CDR3. As DNA, the CDR3 is TGTGCCAGCAGCTTGTCGTTAGGGGAGACCCAGTACTTC. It specifies CASSLSLGETQYF. This sequence joins TRBV7-2 and TRBJ2-5; D call uncertain. V lost 3 bases to trimming and J lost 5 bases, with 10 bases between them. Germline V gene data show CDR1 as SGHTA and CDR2 as FQGNSA. CDR3 length: 13 amino acids.

The chain combines TRBV6-5 with TRBJ1-5; D remains unclear. With 5 bases removed from V and 3 bases from J, the gap between germline ends came to 8 bases. Germline CDR1 and CDR2: MNHEY and SVGAGI. CDR3 length: 13 residues. The CDR3: CASSTQANQPQHF. For the CDR3, the DNA is TGTGCCAGCAGTACCCAGGCCAATCAGCCCCAGCATTTT.

This chain connects TRBV5-1 to TRBJ1-5; tentatively, D is TRBD1 (5 bases). Germline CDR1 SGHRS, CDR2 YFSETQ. The CDR3 spans 13 residues. Between the trimmed V and J ends, which lost 3 bases and 7 bases, there was a span of 11 bases. As DNA, the CDR3 is TGCGCCAGCAGCTCCCTGGGGGGACAGCCCCAGCATTTT. This gives the protein CASSSLGGQPQHF.

V gene TRBV21-1 combines with J gene TRBJ1-2. TRBV21-1 is a pseudogene locus. This CDR3 region has 16 residues. The CDR3 region has the DNA TGTGCCAGCAGCAGAGCCGGGGGACGGAAGAACTATGGCTACACCTTC. It translates to CASSRAGGRKNYGYTF.

This clone was observed a few times. This chain links TRBV27 with TRBJ2-2; D tentatively reads TRBD1 or TRBD2 (6 bases each). Germline V gene sequence: CDR1 MNHEY, CDR2 SMNVEV (reference sequence). V lost 3 bases and J 6 bases, leaving 11 bases between the germline ends. The CDR3 contains 14 residues. The CDR3 sequence is CASSFGGLSGELFF. The CDR3 DNA reads as TGTGCCAGCAGTTTTGGGGGGCTATCCGGGGAGCTGTTTTTT.

This chain links TRBV5-1 with TRBJ2-2, with D possibly called TRBD1 or TRBD2 (6 bases each). V lost 5 bases and J 4 bases, leaving 12 bases between the germline ends. CDR3 size: 14 residues. CDR1 SGHRS and CDR2 YFSETQ come from the germline V gene. CDR3 DNA sequence: TGCGCCAGCAGGCCCGGGGGCTCCACCGGGGAGCTGTTTTTT. The encoded protein is CASRPGGSTGELFF.

V and J are TRBV7-9 and TRBJ2-5; TRBD1 matches at 7 bases. V shed 2 bases and J 5 bases; nucleotides not matched to a gene: 2. Germline loops: CDR1 SEHNR, CDR2 FQNEAQ (reference sequence). The CDR3 covers 13 residues. The CDR3 here is CASSLTRGETQYF. The CDR3 nucleotides are TGTGCCAGCAGCTTAACCAGGGGGGAGACCCAGTACTTC.

This sequence joins TRBV5-6 and TRBJ2-7, with unresolved D. Germline V gene data show CDR1 as SGHDT and CDR2 as YYEEEE. Trimming stripped 5 bases from V and 0 bases from J, with 12 bases between. The CDR3 covers 14 residues. This chain's CDR3 is CASRWARSSYEQYF. In nucleotides, the CDR3 is TGTGCCAGCAGGTGGGCCCGGAGCTCCTACGAGCAGTACTTC.

Here the CDR3 DNA reads TGCAGCGCCCGTTTCTCTGGGGCCAACGTCCTGACTTTC. It is translated as CSARFSGANVLTF. This chain links TRBV29-1 with TRBJ2-6; no reliable D call. The CDR3 loop spans 13 amino acids. Germline lookup yields CDR1 SQVTM and CDR2 ANQGSEA. The V end lost 7 bases, the J end lost 0 bases, and 7 bases lay between the germline ends.